The 25 T cell receptor beta chains listed next were all sequenced from one sample in a study of cytomegalovirus exposure and HLA in healthy donors. Here immunoSEQ multiplex PCR was the method, and the copy in TCRdb shows in-frame clones only, minus some. This table has approximately 120,000 clones, about 90% appearing once. The sample taken for sequencing was PBMCs. The receptors were sampled from a woman aged 18 to 35 in good health and CMV-seronegative.

This clone was detected only once. Sequence at one end of the junction differs from germline and may be a read error. The V and J genes are TRBV2 and TRBJ2-1; 9 nucleotides line up with TRBD2. From germline, CDR1 is SNHLY and CDR2 FYNNEI. The CDR3 sequence is 11 residues long. The CDR3 nucleotides are TGTGCCAGCAGTGGCGGGGGGGCCCTAGTCTTC. It codes for CASSGGGALVF.

V gene TRBV28 combines with J gene TRBJ2-7; 9 nucleotides line up with TRBD2. V lost 8 bases, J lost 0 bases, and 2 bases stayed unmatched. Germline-derived CDR1 and CDR2 are MDHEN and SYDVKM. CDR3 size: 13 residues. CDR3 coding DNA: TGTGCCAGCTTACTAGCGGGCTCCTACGAGCAGTACTTC. Encoded protein: CASLLAGSYEQYF.

CDR3 DNA: TGTGCCAGCAGTTATGGACAGGGGTGGCAGCCCCAGCATTTT. Its protein product is CASSYGQGWQPQHF. The V gene is TRBV28, the J gene TRBJ1-5; 9 bases match TRBD1. The CDR3 is 14 amino acids. Germline trimming cut 4 bases from V and 7 bases from J; bases unmatched to any gene: 5. In germline, CDR1 is MDHEN, CDR2 SYDVKM. The full variable domain, its missing parts supplied by reference TRBV28 and TRBJ1-5, is DVKVTQSSRYLVKRTGEKVFLECVQDMDHENMFWYRQDPGLGLRLIYFSYDVKMKEKGDIPEGYSVSREKKERFSLILESASTNQTSMYLCASSYGQGWQPQHFGDGTRLSIL.

The chain carries TRBV28 and TRBJ2-2, with D perhaps TRBD1 (5 bases). The V gene's germline CDR1 is MDHEN and CDR2 SYDVKM. Trimming stripped 2 bases from V and 6 bases from J, with 13 bases between. This CDR3 contains 15 residues. The CDR3 nucleotides read TGTGCCAGCAGTTTAGAGATAAGGGGATCCGGGGAGCTGTTTTTT. It encodes CASSLEIRGSGELFF.

The rearrangement links TRBV5-4 to TRBJ2-3; 9 nucleotides match TRBD2. CDR1 is SGHNT, CDR2 YYREEE, per germline (reference sequence). Trimming at V came to 6 bases and at J to 4 bases, leaving 9 bases not matched to a gene. There are 15 residues in the CDR3. CDR3 nucleotide sequence: TGTGCCAGCATGGTTGGCGGGGGGGCCTCAGATACGCAGTATTTT. The encoded protein is CASMVGGGASDTQYF.

The chain employs TRBV9 and TRBJ2-1; D unclear. V lost 0 bases and J lost 9, with 13 bases in between. The CDR3 has 14 amino acids. Germline values: CDR1 SGDLS, CDR2 YYNGEE. The DNA of the CDR3 is TGTGCCAGCAGCGTAGTTAGCCCTGGTGGTGAGCAGTTCTTC. Translation: CASSVVSPGGEQFF.

The V call is TRBV11-2, the J call TRBJ2-7; 7 bases agree with TRBD2. V dropped 1 base and J dropped 2; count of bases not matched to a gene: 5. Germline V gives CDR1 SGHAT, CDR2 FQNNGV. The CDR3 is 15 amino acids. Here the CDR3 reads CASSLATGGTYEQYF. CDR3 DNA sequence: TGTGCCAGCAGCTTAGCAACCGGGGGGACCTACGAGCAGTACTTC.

This chain's CDR3 is CASSPSRLRDRVEKLFF. Here the CDR3 DNA reads TGTGCCAGCAGTCCGTCCCGCCTCCGGGACAGGGTTGAAAAACTGTTTTTT. The V gene is TRBV28, the J gene TRBJ1-4, with 9 positions matching TRBD1. CDR3 length: 17 residues. CDR1 is MDHEN and CDR2 is SYDVKM in the germline V gene. Trimming cost V 5 bases and J 7 bases; bases outside gene matches: 14.

V is TRBV28 and J is TRBJ1-4; TRBD1 might be the D (5 bases). CDR1 MDHEN and CDR2 SYDVKM come from the germline V gene. The CDR3 runs 17 residues. Trimming removed 8 bases from V and 0 bases from J, with 19 bases in between. CDR3 DNA sequence: TGTGCCAGCCGTGCCCCGGGGGGACTAGCAACTAATGAAAAACTGTTTTTT. Translation gives CASRAPGGLATNEKLFF.

V usage is TRBV4-3 and J usage is TRBJ1-2; D is perhaps TRBD1 (6 bases). From germline, CDR1 is LGHNA and CDR2 YSLEER. The length of the CDR3 is 20 residues. The V end lost 2 bases, the J end lost 3 bases, and 28 bases lay between the germline ends. Written as DNA, the CDR3 is TGCGCCAGCAGCCAATTGGGGGCTCAGGGGCTACCAACACAAGACTATGGCTACACCTTC. This encodes CASSQLGAQGLPTQDYGYTF.

The V and J genes are TRBV19 and TRBJ2-2; D possibly corresponds to TRBD1 (6 bases). The germline gives CDR1 LNHDA, CDR2 SQIVND (reference sequence). The CDR3 contains 15 residues. Trimming left V 5 bases short and J 2 bases short, with 12 bases between. For the CDR3, the DNA is TGTGCCAGTAGTGGGGGCAACTTCAACACCGGGGAGCTGTTTTTT. It translates to CASSGGNFNTGELFF.

This chain uses TRBV9 with TRBJ2-2; no reliable D call. From germline, CDR1 is SGDLS and CDR2 YYNGEE. Deletions cut 0 bases from V and 7 bases from J, with 4 bases between. CDR3 length equals 12 residues. The DNA of the CDR3 is TGTGCCAGCAGCGTAGGTAACGGGGAGCTGTTTTTT. Residues: CASSVGNGELFF. The full variable domain, with the rest looked up from reference TRBV9 and TRBJ2-2, is DSGVTQTPKHLITATGQRVTLRCSPRSGDLSVYWYQQSLDQGLQFLIQYYNGEERAKGNILERFSAQQFPDLHSELNLSSLELGDSALYFCASSVGNGELFFGEGSRLTVL.

This chain uses TRBV18 with TRBJ2-7; D unresolved. Germline CDR1 is KGHSH and CDR2 is LQKENI. V lost 1 base and J lost 9, with 16 bases in between. CDR3 length: 14 residues. CDR3 residues: CASSPRFGLFGQYF. CDR3 DNA: TGTGCCAGCTCACCACGATTCGGGTTGTTCGGGCAGTACTTC.

V usage is TRBV7-9 and J usage is TRBJ2-5; D is perhaps TRBD2 (6 bases). This CDR3 spans 15 amino acids. Germline V CDR1 and CDR2: SEHNR, FQNEAQ (reference sequence). V was trimmed by 0 bases and J by 2 bases, leaving 10 bases between them. CDR3: CASSLAGGSQETQYF. CDR3 DNA sequence: TGTGCCAGCAGCTTAGCGGGGGGTTCTCAAGAGACCCAGTACTTC.

The CDR3, as DNA: TGTGCCAGCAGTTTCTCGACTAGCGGGGGGGTCCACTCAGAGTATAGCACAGATACGCAGTATTTT. Its protein product is CASSFSTSGGVHSEYSTDTQYF. V and J are TRBV28 and TRBJ2-3; 14 bases fit TRBD2. Germline V CDR1 and CDR2: MDHEN, SYDVKM. The CDR3 covers 22 residues. Losses at the gene ends were 3 bases for V and 0 bases for J; bases not matched to a gene: 17.

The gene calls are TRBV7-8 and TRBJ2-1; no clear D gene. V gave up 0 bases and J gave up 9 bases, with 9 bases separating them. This CDR3 comprises 13 residues. Germline values: CDR1 SGHVS, CDR2 FQNEAQ. The CDR3 DNA reads as TGTGCCAGCAGCTTAGCGCAGGTCGGTGAGCAGTTCTTC. Its translation is CASSLAQVGEQFF.

J is TRBJ1-5 and V is TRBV15, with TRBD1 as a possible D gene (6 bases). V shed 5 bases and J shed 0 bases, with 17 bases lying between them. CDR1 is LNHNV and CDR2 is YYDKDF in the germline V gene (reference sequence). The CDR3 covers 17 residues. CDR3 bases: TGTGCCACCAGCCCCGGGGGGGGACACTTTAGCAATCAGCCCCAGCATTTT. This encodes CATSPGGGHFSNQPQHF.

The V and J genes are TRBV6-1 and TRBJ2-7; TRBD2 aligns across 8 bases. The junction had 5 bases not matched to a gene; V was cut back by 0 bases and J by 1 base. CDR1 and CDR2 from the germline V gene are MNHNS and SASEGT. This CDR3 contains 16 residues. In DNA, the CDR3 is TGTGCCAGCAGTGAAGCCCTAGCGGGCCTATCCTACGAGCAGTACTTC. Encoded protein: CASSEALAGLSYEQYF.

The rearrangement links TRBV13 to TRBJ2-2; D possibly corresponds to TRBD1 (6 bases). CDR1 is PRHDT, CDR2 FYEKMQ, per germline (reference sequence). The CDR3 is 14 amino acids. V was cut by 3 bases and J by 5 bases, with 10 bases left in between. The CDR3 loop reads CASSFTGRTGELFF. CDR3 nucleotides: TGTGCCAGCAGCTTCACAGGGCGGACCGGGGAGCTGTTTTTT. The whole variable domain, filled in from reference TRBV13 and TRBJ2-2, reads AAGVIQSPRHLIKEKRETATLKCYPIPRHDTVYWYQQGPGQDPQFLISFYEKMQSDKGSIPDRFSAQQFSDYHSELNMSSLELGDSALYFCASSFTGRTGELFFGEGSRLTVL.

The chain joins TRBV9 to TRBJ2-7; possibly TRBD2 for D (5 bases). Per germline, CDR1 SGDLS and CDR2 YYNGEE. V was clipped by 3 bases and J by 5 bases, with 9 bases between them. The CDR3 is made up of 12 amino acids. The CDR3 DNA reads as TGTGCCAGCAGCGACCGGGATGACGAGCAGTACTTC. It is translated as CASSDRDDEQYF.

This clone appeared once. The V and J genes are TRBV28 and TRBJ1-2; D might be TRBD1 (5 bases). V was shortened by 6 bases and J by 6 bases, with 23 bases between the two germline ends. This CDR3 has 16 amino acids. Germline lookup yields CDR1 MDHEN and CDR2 SYDVKM. The CDR3 nucleotides read TGTGCCAGCAGCGGGGGTGGGCAGGGAAGAGGTAATGGCTACACCTTC. Protein product: CASSGGGQGRGNGYTF.

This chain connects TRBV5-1 to TRBJ2-2; D perhaps matches TRBD2 (6 bases). Trimming pared 0 bases from V and 6 bases from J, leaving 15 bases between. The germline gives CDR1 SGHRS, CDR2 YFSETQ. The CDR3 contains 16 residues. The CDR3 is CASSLGGGWRAGELFF. The CDR3 DNA reads as TGCGCCAGCAGCTTGGGCGGCGGCTGGAGGGCCGGGGAGCTGTTTTTT. Full variable domain (missing parts from reference TRBV5-1 and TRBJ2-2): KAGVTQTPRYLIKTRGQQVTLSCSPISGHRSVSWYQQTPGQGLQFLFEYFSETQRNKGNFPGRFSGRQFSNSRSEMNVSTLELGDSALYLCASSLGGGWRAGELFFGEGSRLTVL.

This clone was detected once. The chain links TRBV19 to TRBJ1-1; D is ambiguous. The CDR3 loop spans 14 amino acids. Germline V CDR1 and CDR2: LNHDA, SQIVND (reference sequence). V was trimmed by 5 bases and J by 0 bases, leaving 10 bases between them. CDR3 protein: CASSSGGLNTEAFF. Written as DNA, the CDR3 is TGTGCCAGTAGTTCGGGAGGGCTGAACACTGAAGCTTTCTTT.

The rearrangement uses TRBV27 and TRBJ2-7; TRBD1 matches at 9 bases. V lost 8 bases to trimming and J lost 0 bases; unmatched junction nucleotides: 5. Germline V CDR1 and CDR2: MNHEY, SMNVEV (reference sequence). There are 14 residues in the CDR3. The CDR3 sequence is CASARDRASYEQYF. The CDR3 DNA reads as TGTGCCAGCGCTCGGGACAGGGCCTCCTACGAGCAGTACTTC.

V is TRBV7-9 and J is TRBJ2-1, with no clear D. The CDR3 loop spans 11 amino acids. V was clipped by 3 bases and J by 9 bases, with 6 bases between them. Germline CDR1 and CDR2: SEHNR and FQNEAQ (reference sequence). CDR3 sequence (DNA): TGTGCCAGCAGCTTTTCTTCTGAGCAGTTCTTC. Translation: CASSFSSEQFF.